The 14 T cell receptor beta chains listed next were all sequenced from one sample in a study of identical twins. TCRdb independently ran MiXCR on the 5' RACE reads; one entry per CDR3 protein. The sample yields roughly 1.6 million distinct CDR3 sequences, about 31% seen once. The sample was cord blood. The receptors shown here come from a newborn girl in good health.

The rearrangement links TRBV9 to TRBJ1-1; no clear D gene. V was cut by 1 base and J by 4 bases, with 8 bases left in between. Germline V gene lookup returns CDR1 SGDLS and CDR2 YYNGEE. The CDR3 is made up of 13 amino acids. The CDR3 protein is CASSVSLTTEAFF. CDR3 bases: TGTGCCAGCAGCGTATCCCTCACCACTGAAGCTTTCTTT.

This clonotype occurred a few times. The chain has TRBV12-3 or TRBV12-4 and TRBJ2-3, with 8 positions matching TRBD2. V gave up 6 bases and J gave up 4 bases; unmatched junction bases: 9. This CDR3 spans 15 amino acids. CDR3 DNA: TGTGCCAGCAGCGGAGCGGGAGTTGAGGCAGATACGCAGTATTTT. This encodes CASSGAGVEADTQYF.

This clonotype came up a few times. The chain uses TRBV7-2 and TRBJ2-7, with 7 bases matching TRBD2. V lost 5 bases to trimming and J lost 4 bases; unmatched junction nucleotides: 8. Germline-derived CDR1 and CDR2 are SGHTA and FQGNSA. There are 14 residues in the CDR3. CDR3 nucleotides: TGTGCCAGCAGCGTCGGACTAGTTGCGTACGAGCAGTACTTC. Amino acids: CASSVGLVAYEQYF.

This clonotype was seen repeatedly, ten times or more. The chain couples TRBV20-1 to TRBJ2-3; tentative D call: TRBD1 (6 bases). V lost 2 bases and J lost 1, with 10 bases in between. CDR3 size: 14 residues. Per germline, CDR1 DFQATT and CDR2 SNEGSKA (reference sequence). CDR3 sequence: CSARTRTGTDTQYF. The CDR3 DNA follows: TGCAGTGCTAGAACGAGGACAGGCACAGATACGCAGTATTTT.

This chain uses TRBV28 with TRBJ2-4, with 10 bases that match TRBD1. This CDR3 comprises 15 residues. V gave up 4 bases and J gave up 11 bases; unmatched junction bases: 11. Germline V gives CDR1 MDHEN, CDR2 SYDVKM. The CDR3 loop is CASSSLGQGGNVQYF. The CDR3 bases are TGTGCCAGCAGTTCCCTAGGACAGGGGGGCAACGTTCAGTACTTC.

This chain joins TRBV20-1 and TRBJ1-1, with 7 bases identical to TRBD1. The V gene end was trimmed by 4 bases and the J gene end by 11 bases; junction bases not matched to a gene: 10. The CDR3 is made up of 12 amino acids. Germline CDR1 is DFQATT and CDR2 is SNEGSKA (reference sequence). The CDR3 bases are TGCAGTGCTAAAAATGGACAGGTGAGCGCTTTCTTT. This codes for CSAKNGQVSAFF.

The rearrangement uses TRBV12-5 and TRBJ2-1; D may be TRBD2 (7 bases). CDR1 and CDR2 from the germline V gene are LGHNT and FRNRAP. V shed 4 bases and J shed 5 bases, with 15 bases lying between them. The CDR3 is made up of 15 amino acids. The CDR3 reads CASGYTGGHDNEQFF. The CDR3 DNA sequence: TGTGCTAGTGGTTACACCGGGGGGCACGACAATGAGCAGTTCTTC.

This chain uses TRBV5-1 with TRBJ2-5; 11 bases agree with TRBD1. This CDR3 is 15 amino acids long. Germline V gene lookup returns CDR1 SGHRS and CDR2 YFSETQ. The J segment lost 4 bases and the V segment lost 5 bases, leaving 7 bases of the junction unmatched. CDR3 in amino acids: CASSSGTGGVETQYF. The CDR3 DNA reads as TGCGCCAGCAGTTCCGGGACAGGGGGAGTAGAGACCCAGTACTTC.

This clonotype was seen a handful of times. The CDR3 DNA is TGTGCCAGCAGTGAAGAGGGACAGGGGTTAAGTAATGAGCAGTTCTTC. Translating gives CASSEEGQGLSNEQFF. The chain has TRBV25-1 and TRBJ2-1, with 10 bases matching TRBD1. The V segment lost 2 bases and the J segment 7 bases; nucleotides outside the gene matches: 8. Germline V gives CDR1 MGHDK, CDR2 SYGVNS. This CDR3 has 16 amino acids.

The chain employs TRBV29-1 and TRBJ2-3, with D possibly matching TRBD2 (6 bases). Trimming took off 4 bases at V and 4 bases at J, with 24 bases between the two ends. Germline CDR1 SQVTM, CDR2 ANQGSEA. This CDR3 has 17 amino acids. Here the CDR3 DNA reads TGCAGCGTTGGTCTCGGGGGACTCATAATTGACGCAGATACGCAGTATTTT. This sequence encodes CSVGLGGLIIDADTQYF.

This clonotype was seen once. A read error is possible here, since a much larger clone lies one base away. The rearrangement uses TRBV20-1 and TRBJ2-7, with no clear D. The CDR3 has 14 residues. Germline-derived CDR1 and CDR2 are DFQATT and SNEGSKA (reference sequence). V lost 3 bases and J 4 bases, leaving 16 bases between the germline ends. This chain's CDR3 is CSASPTGEPYEQYF. DNA of the CDR3: TGCAGTGCTAGCCCAACGGGTGAACCTTACGAGCAGTACTTC.

Only a few counts were recorded for this clonotype. This rearrangement joins TRBV24-1 to TRBJ2-3; D is ambiguous. The CDR3 length is 13 residues. The V and J ends lost 7 bases and 6 bases respectively, with 13 bases between them. Germline-derived CDR1 and CDR2 are KGHDR and SFDVKD. This CDR3 is CATRPSHRDTQYF. In DNA, the CDR3 is TGTGCCACCAGGCCATCGCATCGCGATACGCAGTATTTT.

The chain links TRBV12-3 or TRBV12-4 to TRBJ2-4; 11 positions match TRBD2. This CDR3 is built from 15 residues. The junction had 5 bases not matched to a gene; V was cut back by 2 bases and J by 8 bases. The DNA for the CDR3 is TGTGCCAGCAGTTTAACCGCTAGCGGGGGGTACATTCAGTACTTC. It yields the protein CASSLTASGGYIQYF.

CDR3 nucleotide sequence: TGCAGTGCTATCCCGGTTCGGCGTAATGAAAAACTGTTTTTT. Amino acid sequence: CSAIPVRRNEKLFF. V usage is TRBV20-1 and J usage is TRBJ1-4, with unresolved D. This CDR3 contains 14 residues. V was clipped by 4 bases and J by 4 bases, with 13 bases between them. The germline V gene has CDR1 DFQATT and CDR2 SNEGSKA (reference sequence).